These 5 T cell receptor beta chains were all obtained from the same sample, sequenced in a study of blood T cell repertoires in COVID-19. Clones were sequenced by immunoSEQ multiplex PCR, and TCRdb holds only the in-frame ones, with some missing. Among more than 200,000 clones listed, around 83% were seen once. Sequenced sample: peripheral blood. The receptors derive from a man older than 75 with acute or convalescent COVID-19.

This chain joins TRBV11-2 and TRBJ1-1; tentatively, D is TRBD1 (5 bases). The CDR3 consists of 16 residues. The V end was cut by 3 bases, the J end by 1 base, with 15 bases between. Germline loops: CDR1 SGHAT, CDR2 FQNNGV. In nucleotides, the CDR3 is TGTGCCAGCAGCTTGGCTCCGGGACTCGGGAACACTGAAGCTTTCTTT. Amino acid sequence: CASSLAPGLGNTEAFF.

The chain uses TRBV24-1 and TRBJ2-1, with D possibly TRBD2 on 5 matching bases. The CDR3 runs to 14 residues. Germline V gene data show CDR1 as KGHDR and CDR2 as SFDVKD. Between the trimmed V and J ends, which lost 1 base and 8 bases, there was a span of 11 bases. CDR3 region: CATSDLEGRHEQFF. The CDR3 nucleotides read TGTGCCACCAGTGATTTAGAGGGCCGCCATGAGCAGTTCTTC.

This clone was observed once. This chain links TRBV20-1 with TRBJ2-1; D is ambiguous. V was shortened by 3 bases and J by 4 bases, with 16 bases between the two germline ends. Germline values: CDR1 DFQATT, CDR2 SNEGSKA (reference sequence). This CDR3 region has 15 residues. CDR3 sequence reads: CSASLEKLLYNEQFF. DNA of the CDR3: TGCAGTGCTAGTCTCGAGAAGCTTTTATACAATGAGCAGTTCTTC.

This chain connects TRBV24-1 to TRBJ2-2, with 9 bases matching TRBD2. V was clipped by 3 bases and J by 8 bases; unmatched bases: 24. The germline gives CDR1 KGHDR, CDR2 SFDVKD. This CDR3 comprises 21 residues. CDR3 sequence: CATSDPAPRLAEDGVPGELFF. DNA of the CDR3: TGTGCCACCAGTGATCCGGCCCCGCGACTAGCGGAGGATGGGGTTCCTGGGGAGCTGTTTTTT.

The J gene is TRBJ1-5, the V gene TRBV5-5; 7 nucleotides agree with TRBD1. With 4 bases clipped from V and 7 bases from J, the junction kept 11 bases outside the gene matches. The germline gives CDR1 SGHKS, CDR2 YYEKEE (reference sequence). CDR3 size: 15 residues. In DNA form, the CDR3 reads TGTGCCAGCAGCCCCGTAGCGACAGGGTGGCAGCCCCAGCATTTT. This translates into CASSPVATGWQPQHF.